This passage covers 22 T cell receptor beta chains from one sample sequenced in a study of blood T cell repertoires in COVID-19. Assay: immunoSEQ multiplex PCR; the TCRdb copy retains only in-frame clones and omits some. The table records around 80,000 clones, 82% of them present only once. The sequencing input was peripheral blood. The receptor source for this set is a man older than 75 with acute or convalescent COVID-19.

This rearrangement joins TRBV5-4 to TRBJ2-3, with 10 bases that match TRBD2. CDR1 and CDR2 (germline): SGHNT, YYREEE (reference sequence). The CDR3 sequence is 18 residues long. After removal of 0 bases from V and 2 bases from J, the junction contained 9 bases not matched to a gene. The CDR3 DNA follows: TGTGCCAGCAGCTTGGCCAACCAGCGGGGGGGATCCACAGATACGCAGTATTTT. Its protein is CASSLANQRGGSTDTQYF.

This clone was seen a few times. J is TRBJ1-1 and V is TRBV27; D might be TRBD1 (6 bases). The V gene lost 6 bases and the J gene lost 2 bases, with 16 bases spanning the gap. The CDR3 is made up of 15 amino acids. CDR1 is MNHEY and CDR2 is SMNVEV in the germline V gene (reference sequence). CDR3 loop: CASSSGQIKNTEAFF. The CDR3 coding sequence is TGTGCCAGCAGCTCGGGACAAATTAAAAACACTGAAGCTTTCTTT.

The gene calls are TRBV7-9 and TRBJ2-7; 7 nucleotides match TRBD1. Germline V CDR1 and CDR2: SEHNR, FQNEAQ (reference sequence). The V segment lost 4 bases and the J segment 2 bases; nucleotides outside the gene matches: 8. CDR3 size: 15 residues. In DNA form, the CDR3 reads TGTGCCAGCAGCTCTGTTACGGGACAGCCCTACGAGCAGTACTTC. Translation gives CASSSVTGQPYEQYF.

V usage is TRBV2 and J usage is TRBJ2-5, with 8 bases identical to TRBD2. This CDR3 is 15 amino acids long. From germline, CDR1 is SNHLY and CDR2 FYNNEI. V shed 8 bases, J shed 1 base, and the junction held 9 bases outside the gene matches. CDR3 protein: CASVGRRGVQETQYF. Written as DNA, the CDR3 is TGTGCCAGCGTAGGTAGGCGGGGGGTCCAAGAGACCCAGTACTTC.

This chain connects TRBV14 to TRBJ2-3, with D perhaps matching TRBD1 (5 bases). V was shortened by 1 base and J by 4 bases, with 15 bases between the two germline ends. The V gene's germline CDR1 is SGHDN and CDR2 FVKESK. This CDR3 is 16 amino acids long. CDR3 nucleotide sequence: TGTGCCAGCAGCCAAGGAATCGGTAGGGGCGCAGATACGCAGTATTTT. Encoded protein: CASSQGIGRGADTQYF.

V usage is TRBV7-9 and J usage is TRBJ2-7, with 10 bases that match TRBD2. The V and J ends lost 4 bases and 5 bases, in that order; junction bases with no gene match: 5. Germline V gene data show CDR1 as SEHNR and CDR2 as FQNEAQ (reference sequence). The CDR3 is made up of 14 amino acids. This CDR3 is CASSSGLASHEQYF. The DNA for the CDR3 is TGTGCCAGCAGCTCGGGACTAGCGTCTCACGAGCAGTACTTC.

CDR3 protein: CASSPRGGGTYEQYF. In nucleotides, the CDR3 is TGTGCCAGCAGCCCGCGGGGGGGAGGAACCTACGAGCAGTACTTC. J is TRBJ2-7 and V is TRBV3-1 (or the pseudogene TRBV3-2), with 9 positions matching TRBD2. The length of the CDR3 is 15 residues. V was pared by 4 bases and J by 2 bases, with 6 bases of the junction left unmatched. Germline loops: CDR1 LGHDT, CDR2 YNNKEL (reference sequence).

V is TRBV7-2 and J is TRBJ1-4; 10 bases agree with TRBD1. The CDR3 has 15 residues. The ends lost 3 bases at V and 2 bases at J; junction bases unmatched: 0. CDR1 is SGHTA and CDR2 is FQGNSA in the germline V gene. The CDR3 nucleotides read TGTGCCAGCAGCTTGGGACAGGGGACTAATGAAAAACTGTTTTTT. Translated, it gives CASSLGQGTNEKLFF. Full variable domain (missing parts from reference TRBV7-2 and TRBJ1-4): GAGVSQSPSNKVTEKGKDVELRCDPISGHTALYWYRQSLGQGLEFLIYFQGNSAPDKSGLPSDRFSAERTGGSVSTLTIQRTQQEDSAVYLCASSLGQGTNEKLFFGSGTQLSVL.

The gene calls are TRBV5-1 and TRBJ2-2; 8 nucleotides align to TRBD2. The J segment lost 5 bases and the V segment lost 1 base, leaving 7 bases of the junction unmatched. The germline V gene encodes CDR1 SGHRS and CDR2 YFSETQ. There are 16 residues in the CDR3. The CDR3 DNA is TGCGCCAGCAGCTTGAACGGGGGGGCCGGAACCGGGGAGCTGTTTTTT. Amino acids: CASSLNGGAGTGELFF.

This clone was seen only a few times. The chain recombines TRBV29-1 with TRBJ1-3; 9 bases agree with TRBD1. Unmatched junction bases numbered 9, after V lost 7 bases and J lost 2 bases. The CDR3 spans 15 residues. Germline V gene sequence: CDR1 SQVTM, CDR2 ANQGSEA. The CDR3 DNA sequence: TGCAGCGCCGAGGACAGGGGAGTCCCTGGAAACACCATATATTTT. Residues: CSAEDRGVPGNTIYF.

This clone occurred a few times. V usage is TRBV5-4 and J usage is TRBJ2-1; TRBD2 matches at 8 bases. Trimming at V came to 1 base and at J to 7 bases, leaving 7 bases not matched to a gene. The CDR3 has 15 residues. Germline lookup yields CDR1 SGHNT and CDR2 YYREEE (reference sequence). CDR3 region: CASSLFAGGANEQFF. Here the CDR3 DNA reads TGTGCCAGCAGCTTGTTCGCCGGGGGGGCGAATGAGCAGTTCTTC.

This clone was seen a few times. This sequence joins TRBV10-2 and TRBJ2-1, with TRBD2 identical over 10 bases. Losses at the gene ends were 3 bases for V and 7 bases for J; bases not matched to a gene: 6. Germline assignment: CDR1 WSHSY and CDR2 SAAADI. There are 15 residues in the CDR3. The CDR3: CASSDQAGGRNEQFF. In DNA, the CDR3 is TGCGCCAGCAGTGATCAAGCGGGGGGGAGGAATGAGCAGTTCTTC.

This sequence joins TRBV9 and TRBJ1-3; possible D gene TRBD1, 5 bases. V dropped 1 base and J dropped 4 bases, with 15 bases sitting between them. The CDR3 covers 16 residues. Germline-derived CDR1 and CDR2 are SGDLS and YYNGEE. The CDR3 is CASSVRGAQGGNTIYF. The DNA of the CDR3 is TGTGCCAGCAGCGTAAGGGGCGCCCAAGGGGGAAACACCATATATTTT.

This clone was detected only a few times. The chain employs TRBV19 and TRBJ1-2; D unresolved. The CDR3 is 14 amino acids. In germline, CDR1 is LNHDA, CDR2 SQIVND (reference sequence). V lost 3 bases to trimming and J lost 4 bases, with 12 bases between them. The DNA for the CDR3 is TGTGCCAGTAGTATCCGGGAGGGTTCCTATGGCTACACCTTC. This codes for CASSIREGSYGYTF.

The rearrangement links TRBV30 to TRBJ1-5; TRBD1 matches 7 bases. The germline CDR1 and CDR2 sequences are GTSNPN and SVGIG (reference sequence). V lost 0 bases to trimming and J lost 4 bases; unmatched junction nucleotides: 0. The CDR3 runs to 13 residues. The CDR3, as DNA: TGTGCCTGGAGTGTACAGGGGAATCAGCCCCAGCATTTT. This encodes CAWSVQGNQPQHF.

The CDR3 loop reads CASSVLALSTDTQYF. DNA of the CDR3: TGTGCCAGCAGTGTACTAGCGCTGAGCACAGATACGCAGTATTTT. The chain employs TRBV6-4 and TRBJ2-3; TRBD2 matches 7 bases. Per the germline V gene, CDR1 is MRHNA and CDR2 is SNTAGT. The J segment lost 0 bases and the V segment lost 4 bases, leaving 4 bases of the junction unmatched. The CDR3 consists of 15 residues.

This clone turned up a few times. The chain employs TRBV4-2 and TRBJ2-5; no clear D gene. Trimming removed 2 bases at V and 0 bases at J, with 7 bases between. This CDR3 has 14 amino acids. Germline assignment: CDR1 LGHNA and CDR2 YNFKEQ. DNA of the CDR3: TGTGCCAGCAGCCAACAGGTATACCAAGAGACCCAGTACTTC. It codes for CASSQQVYQETQYF.

The chain is built from TRBV6-5 and TRBJ1-5; 7 bases fit TRBD1. Trimming cost V 8 bases and J 0 bases; bases outside gene matches: 7. CDR1 and CDR2 from the germline V gene are MNHEY and SVGAGI. The CDR3 covers 15 residues. This CDR3 reads CASCRGSGSNQPQHF. The CDR3 DNA reads TGTGCCAGCTGCAGGGGGTCGGGTAGCAATCAGCCCCAGCATTTT.

This sequence joins TRBV11-3 and TRBJ2-1; 9 bases match TRBD2. The CDR3 loop spans 18 amino acids. Germline loops: CDR1 SGHNT, CDR2 YENEEA. Trimming at V came to 1 base and at J to 0 bases, leaving 7 bases not matched to a gene. CDR3 in DNA: TGTGCCAGCAGCTTAGGGGCTAGCGGGGTGAGCTCCTACAATGAGCAGTTCTTC. Its protein is CASSLGASGVSSYNEQFF.

The V gene is TRBV13, the J gene TRBJ1-2, with a possible D match to TRBD1 (5 bases). Trimming left V 6 bases short and J 3 bases short, with 11 bases between. Germline CDR1 PRHDT, CDR2 FYEKMQ (reference sequence). CDR3 length equals 13 residues. The CDR3 reads CASSLGLDYGYTF. The CDR3, as DNA: TGTGCCAGCAGTTTGGGGCTGGACTATGGCTACACCTTC. The variable domain in full, with the rest retrieved from reference TRBV13 and TRBJ1-2, is AAGVIQSPRHLIKEKRETATLKCYPIPRHDTVYWYQQGPGQDPQFLISFYEKMQSDKGSIPDRFSAQQFSDYHSELNMSSLELGDSALYFCASSLGLDYGYTFGSGTRLTVV.

This clone was picked up a small number of times. The chain has TRBV7-8 and TRBJ1-1, with TRBD1 matching 7 bases. Germline V gene data show CDR1 as SGHVS and CDR2 as FQNEAQ. This CDR3 spans 13 amino acids. The V and J ends lost 1 base and 10 bases, in that order; junction bases with no gene match: 6. The CDR3 DNA reads as TGTGCCAGCAGCTTAGGAGGGGACAGTCGAGCTTTCTTT. It is translated as CASSLGGDSRAFF.

This clone has just one count. This chain uses TRBV5-1 with TRBJ1-1, with TRBD1 matching 8 bases. Trimming cost V 5 bases and J 7 bases; bases outside gene matches: 10. This CDR3 is 14 amino acids long. The germline V gene has CDR1 SGHRS and CDR2 YFSETQ. Here the CDR3 reads CASRVQGDVGEAFF. The CDR3 DNA reads TGCGCCAGCAGGGTACAGGGGGATGTCGGTGAAGCTTTCTTT.